Sequencing of this T cell receptor (beta chain) was carried out in a study of glioma-infiltrating T cells. Whole-study findings and limits: Above-expected tissue-blood divergence occurred in all gliomas, most in low-grade ones. Only very few CDR3 sequences appeared in both tissue and blood.

The iRepertoire nested amplicon-rescue multiplex PCR amplified TCR alpha and beta CDR3s from RNA. For one-step reverse transcription and amplification, roughly 95-450 ng of tissue mRNA or PBMC total RNA was used. TCRdb ran MiXCR on the multiplex PCR reads and lists one entry per CDR3 protein. This table holds around 44,000 distinct CDR3 sequences, about 20% found once. This clonotype has ten or more counts. The antigen remains undetermined. The V end lost 5 bases, the J end lost 2 bases, and 13 bases lay between the germline ends. The germline CDR1 and CDR2 sequences are MNHNS and SASEGT. This CDR3 contains 14 residues.

Sequenced sample: glioma tissue, nonneoplastic brain tissue, or PBMCs (not recorded which). This chain joins TRBV6-1 and TRBJ2-7, with D hard to call. The sequence was collected from a human donor with low-grade glioma or glioblastoma, undergoing nonglioma brain surgery, or in good health (not recorded which). The CDR3 DNA follows: TGTGCCAGCAGTCCTATTTCCAAAACCTACGAGCAGTACTTC. Translation gives CASSPISKTYEQYF.